The following is a TCR beta chain sequence with its context. This entry is derived from a study of neoadjuvant anti-PD-1 for oral cavity cancer. Study in general: Patients mostly received three to four biweekly nivolumab doses at 3 mg/kg before surgery.

Most PBMC samples had approximately 500 ng input DNA in six replicates. The data were produced by immunoSEQ multiplex PCR, yet TCRdb's version contains in-frame clones alone and is incomplete. Seen here are 17,000 or so clones, approximately 61% observed once, and the top ten hold around 2.8%. Here the sequenced sample was PBMCs, taken before nivolumab (anti-PD-1) treatment. The receptor's source is a person aged 35 to 85 with oral cavity squamous cell carcinoma.

This CDR3 is CASSEWASGRDTQYF. In nucleotides, the CDR3 is TGTGCCAGCAGTGAATGGGCTAGCGGGAGAGATACGCAGTATTTT. V and J are TRBV2 and TRBJ2-3; 10 positions agree with TRBD2. The CDR3 runs 15 residues. Trimming removed 2 bases from V and 5 bases from J; junction bases left unmatched: 4. From germline, CDR1 is SNHLY and CDR2 FYNNEI.